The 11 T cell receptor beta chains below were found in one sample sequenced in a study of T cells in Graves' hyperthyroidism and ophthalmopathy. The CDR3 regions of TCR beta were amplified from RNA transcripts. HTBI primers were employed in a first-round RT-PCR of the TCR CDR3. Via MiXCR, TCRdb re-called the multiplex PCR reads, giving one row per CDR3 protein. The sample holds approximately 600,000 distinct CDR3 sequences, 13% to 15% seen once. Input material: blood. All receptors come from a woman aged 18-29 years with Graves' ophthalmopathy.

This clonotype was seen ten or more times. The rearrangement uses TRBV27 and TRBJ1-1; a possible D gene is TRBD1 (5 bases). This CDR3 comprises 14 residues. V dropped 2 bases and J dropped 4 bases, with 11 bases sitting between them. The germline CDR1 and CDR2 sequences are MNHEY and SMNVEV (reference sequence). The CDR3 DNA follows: TGTGCCAGCAGTTTAGGGGCAATGGGCACTGAAGCTTTCTTT. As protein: CASSLGAMGTEAFF.

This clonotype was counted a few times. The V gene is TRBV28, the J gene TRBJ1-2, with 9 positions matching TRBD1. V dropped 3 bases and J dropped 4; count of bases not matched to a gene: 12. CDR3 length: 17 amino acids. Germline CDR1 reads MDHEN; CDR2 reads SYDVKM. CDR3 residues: CASSFMGQGKGVYGYTF. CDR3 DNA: TGTGCCAGCAGTTTTATGGGACAGGGTAAAGGGGTCTATGGCTACACCTTC.

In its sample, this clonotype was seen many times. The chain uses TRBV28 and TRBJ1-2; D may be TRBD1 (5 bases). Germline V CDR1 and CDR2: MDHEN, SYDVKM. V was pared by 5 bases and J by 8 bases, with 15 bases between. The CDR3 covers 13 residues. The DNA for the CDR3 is TGTGCCAGCAGTCCCCGGGGGGTACAGGGCTACACCTTC. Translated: CASSPRGVQGYTF.

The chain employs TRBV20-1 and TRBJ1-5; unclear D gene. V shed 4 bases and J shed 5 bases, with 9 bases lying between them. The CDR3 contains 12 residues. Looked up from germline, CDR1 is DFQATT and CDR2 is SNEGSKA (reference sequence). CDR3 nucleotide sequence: TGCAGTGCTAACATTGGTTATCAGCCCCAGCATTTT. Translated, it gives CSANIGYQPQHF.

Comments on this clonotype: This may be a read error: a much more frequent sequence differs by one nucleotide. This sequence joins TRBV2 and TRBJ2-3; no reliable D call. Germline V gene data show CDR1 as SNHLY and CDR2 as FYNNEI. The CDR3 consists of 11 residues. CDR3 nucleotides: TGTGCCAGCAGTGTCCAAGATACGCAGTGTTTT. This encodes CASSVQDTQCF.

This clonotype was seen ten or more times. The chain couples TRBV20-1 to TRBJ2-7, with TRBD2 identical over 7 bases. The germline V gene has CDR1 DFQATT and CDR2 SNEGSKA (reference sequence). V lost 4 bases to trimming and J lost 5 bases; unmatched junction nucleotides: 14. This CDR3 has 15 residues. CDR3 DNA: TGCAGTGCTACCTTGAGTTTCCGGGAGGCACACGAGCAGTACTTC. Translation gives CSATLSFREAHEQYF.

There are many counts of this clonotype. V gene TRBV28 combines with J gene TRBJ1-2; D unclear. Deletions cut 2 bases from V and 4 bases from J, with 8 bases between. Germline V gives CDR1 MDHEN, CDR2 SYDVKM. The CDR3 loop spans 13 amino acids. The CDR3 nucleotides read TGTGCCAGCAGTTTAGTCCGTTTCTATGGCTACACCTTC. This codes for CASSLVRFYGYTF.

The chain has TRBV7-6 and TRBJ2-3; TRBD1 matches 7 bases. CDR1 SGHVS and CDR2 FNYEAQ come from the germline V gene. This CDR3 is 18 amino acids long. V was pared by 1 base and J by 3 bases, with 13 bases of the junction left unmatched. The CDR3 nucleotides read TGTGCCAGCAGCTTAGAAGGGGGCCGCAATATGAGAACAGATACGCAGTATTTT. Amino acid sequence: CASSLEGGRNMRTDTQYF.

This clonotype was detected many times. This CDR3 reads CASSRPLAGGQRYEQYF. The CDR3, as DNA: TGTGCCAGCAGCCGACCCCTAGCGGGAGGTCAGCGCTACGAGCAGTACTTC. The genes are TRBV3-1 and TRBJ2-7; TRBD2 agrees at 11 bases. Trimming removed 4 bases from V and 3 bases from J; junction bases left unmatched: 11. Germline CDR1 and CDR2: LGHDT and YNNKEL (reference sequence). This CDR3 comprises 17 residues.

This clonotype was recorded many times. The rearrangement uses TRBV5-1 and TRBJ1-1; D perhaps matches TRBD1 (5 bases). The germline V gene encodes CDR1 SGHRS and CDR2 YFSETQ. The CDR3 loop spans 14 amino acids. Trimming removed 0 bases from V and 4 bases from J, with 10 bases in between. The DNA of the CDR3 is TGCGCCAGCAGCTTGGATTCAGGGCCCACTGAAGCTTTCTTT. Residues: CASSLDSGPTEAFF. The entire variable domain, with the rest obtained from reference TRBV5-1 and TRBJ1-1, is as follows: KAGVTQTPRYLIKTRGQQVTLSCSPISGHRSVSWYQQTPGQGLQFLFEYFSETQRNKGNFPGRFSGRQFSNSRSEMNVSTLELGDSALYLCASSLDSGPTEAFFGQGTRLTVV.

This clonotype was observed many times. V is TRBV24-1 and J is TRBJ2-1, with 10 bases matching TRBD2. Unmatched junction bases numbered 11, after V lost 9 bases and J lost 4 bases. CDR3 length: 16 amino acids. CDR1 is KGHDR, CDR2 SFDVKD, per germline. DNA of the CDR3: TGTGCCACCTCTGCCGGGACTAGCGAACGATACAATGAGCAGTTCTTC. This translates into CATSAGTSERYNEQFF.